Listed below are T cell receptor beta chains from one sample, sequenced in a study of response to subunit inactivated influenza vaccine. TCRdb independently ran MiXCR on the RT-PCR reads; one entry per CDR3 protein. The sample has some 550,000 distinct CDR3 sequences, approximately 22% seen once; the top ten hold approximately 3%. These data are also associated with another study on T cells expressing NK-cell markers.

The sample was CD4+ T cells sorted from PBMCs, taken 12 days after vaccination. All receptors derive from a man aged 45-65 years who received an inactivated influenza vaccine. Each CDR3 is given with its conserved first and last residue. A D gene is named only where the DNA matches it firmly. Only part of the rows carry a size: once, few, many, or a class if the clone is expanded.

J: TRBJ1-6
size: few
D: .
V: TRBV12-3/TRBV12-4
DNA: TGTGCCAGCAGGAGATCTGGACGTTATAATTCACCCCTCCACTTT
CDR3: CASRRSGRYNSPLHF

J: TRBJ2-5
size: .
D: TRBD1
V: TRBV15
DNA: TGTGCCACCAGCAGGGACAGGGTTGAGACCCAGTACTTC
CDR3: CATSRDRVETQYF

J: TRBJ2-7
size: few
D: TRBD2
V: TRBV7-2
DNA: TGTGCCAGCAGCTGGGGGGGACGGGGAGGGGAAGAGCAGTACTTC
CDR3: CASSWGGRGGEEQYF

J: TRBJ2-7
size: .
D: .
V: TRBV28
DNA: TGTGCCAGCAGTTTACGGACGGGGGTCGGCCACGAGCAGTACTTC
CDR3: CASSLRTGVGHEQYF

J: TRBJ2-7
size: few
D: TRBD1
V: TRBV12-3/TRBV12-4
DNA: TGTGCCAGCAGCTCCGACAGGGCCGAACAGGAGTACTTC
CDR3: CASSSDRAEQEYF

J: TRBJ2-1
size: .
D: TRBD2
V: TRBV12-3/TRBV12-4
DNA: TGTGCCAGCAGTAAGGGGCTAGCGGGAGTTTCTGAGCAGTTCTTC
CDR3: CASSKGLAGVSEQFF

J: TRBJ2-2
size: few
D: TRBD2
V: TRBV12-3/TRBV12-4
DNA: TGTGCCAGCAGGATAGCGGGAGGCGCCGGGGAGCTGTTTTTT
CDR3: CASRIAGGAGELFF

J: TRBJ2-1
size: many
D: .
V: TRBV7-3
DNA: TGTGCCAGCAGCCCCACTCGTGGAGTGGGCAATGAGCAGTTCTTC
CDR3: CASSPTRGVGNEQFF

J: TRBJ1-2
size: .
D: TRBD1
V: TRBV7-9
DNA: TGTGCCAGCAGCTTAGGAATGGATAGGGGGCTCTCGGATGGCTACACCTTC
CDR3: CASSLGMDRGLSDGYTF

J: TRBJ2-3
size: few
D: .
V: TRBV7-2
DNA: TGTGCCAGCAGCTTAGTGGGATGGAGGCTCCCCACAGATACGCAGTATTTT
CDR3: CASSLVGWRLPTDTQYF

J: TRBJ2-4
size: few
D: .
V: TRBV12-3/TRBV12-4
DNA: TGTGCCAGCAGTCCAACTCTAGCCAAAAACATTCAGTACTTC
CDR3: CASSPTLAKNIQYF

J: TRBJ2-7
size: .
D: .
V: TRBV3-1
DNA: TGTGCCAGCAGCCAGAGAGATAAGGGCGAGCAGTACTTC
CDR3: CASSQRDKGEQYF

J: TRBJ2-7
size: few
D: TRBD2
V: TRBV2
DNA: TGTGCCAGCGCAGCGGGAGCATACGAGCAGTACTTC
CDR3: CASAAGAYEQYF